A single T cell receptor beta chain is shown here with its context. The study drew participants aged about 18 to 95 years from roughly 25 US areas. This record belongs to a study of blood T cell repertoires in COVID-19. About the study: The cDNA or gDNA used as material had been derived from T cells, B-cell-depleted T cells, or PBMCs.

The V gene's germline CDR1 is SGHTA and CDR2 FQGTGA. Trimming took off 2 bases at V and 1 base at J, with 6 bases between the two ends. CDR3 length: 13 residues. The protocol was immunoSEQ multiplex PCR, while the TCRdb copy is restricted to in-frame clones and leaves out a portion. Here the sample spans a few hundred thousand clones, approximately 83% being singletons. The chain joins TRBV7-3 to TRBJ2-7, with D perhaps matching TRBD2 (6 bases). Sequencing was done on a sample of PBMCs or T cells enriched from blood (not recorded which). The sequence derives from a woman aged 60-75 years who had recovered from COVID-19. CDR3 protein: CASSLAGSYEQYF. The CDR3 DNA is TGTGCCAGCAGCTTAGCGGGGTCCTACGAGCAGTACTTC.